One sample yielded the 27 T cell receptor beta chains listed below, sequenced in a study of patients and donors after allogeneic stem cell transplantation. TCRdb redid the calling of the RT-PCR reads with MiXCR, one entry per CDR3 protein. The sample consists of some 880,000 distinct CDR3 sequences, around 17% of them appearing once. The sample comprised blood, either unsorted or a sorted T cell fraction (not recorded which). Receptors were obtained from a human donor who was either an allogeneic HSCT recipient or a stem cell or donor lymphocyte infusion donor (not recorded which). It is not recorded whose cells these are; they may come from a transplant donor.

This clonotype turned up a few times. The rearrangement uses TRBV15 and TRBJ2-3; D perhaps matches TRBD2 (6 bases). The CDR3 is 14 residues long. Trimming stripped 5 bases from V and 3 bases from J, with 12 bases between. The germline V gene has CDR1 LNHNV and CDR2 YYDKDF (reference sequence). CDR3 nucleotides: TGTGCCACCAGCTTAACAAGCGGGACAGATACGCAGTATTTT. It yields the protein CATSLTSGTDTQYF.

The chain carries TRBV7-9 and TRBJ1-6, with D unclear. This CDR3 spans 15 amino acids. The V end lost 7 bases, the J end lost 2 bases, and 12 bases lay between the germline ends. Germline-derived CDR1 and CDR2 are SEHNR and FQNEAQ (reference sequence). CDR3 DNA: TGTGCCAGCACCTTGACATCCCCCTATAATTCACCCCTCCACTTT. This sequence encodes CASTLTSPYNSPLHF.

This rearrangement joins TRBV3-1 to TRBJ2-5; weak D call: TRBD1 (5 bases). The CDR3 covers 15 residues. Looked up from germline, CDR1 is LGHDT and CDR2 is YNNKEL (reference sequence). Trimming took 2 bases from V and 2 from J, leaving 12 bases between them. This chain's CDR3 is CASSQPRVWQETQYF. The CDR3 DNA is TGTGCCAGCAGCCAACCCAGGGTGTGGCAAGAGACCCAGTACTTC.

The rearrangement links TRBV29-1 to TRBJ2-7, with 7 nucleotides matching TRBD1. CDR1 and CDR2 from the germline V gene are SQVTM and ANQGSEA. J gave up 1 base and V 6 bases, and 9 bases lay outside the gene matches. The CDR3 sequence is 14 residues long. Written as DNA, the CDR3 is TGCAGCGTCGCAGGGACAGAAGCTTCCTACGAGCAGTACTTC. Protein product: CSVAGTEASYEQYF.

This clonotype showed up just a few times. CDR3 sequence reads: CASSESGGEQFF. The CDR3, as DNA: TGTGCCAGCTCAGAATCAGGGGGAGAGCAGTTCTTC. This chain connects TRBV18 to TRBJ2-1; 7 bases are shared with TRBD1. J was trimmed by 10 bases and V by 5 bases; bases with no gene match: 5. The CDR3 loop spans 12 amino acids. Germline assignment: CDR1 KGHSH and CDR2 LQKENI.

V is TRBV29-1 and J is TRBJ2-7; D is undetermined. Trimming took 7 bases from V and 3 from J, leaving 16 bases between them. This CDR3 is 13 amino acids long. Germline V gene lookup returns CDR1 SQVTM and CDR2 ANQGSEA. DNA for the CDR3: TGCAGCGCCCAAGGTGTGGAATACTACGAGCAGTACTTC. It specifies CSAQGVEYYEQYF.

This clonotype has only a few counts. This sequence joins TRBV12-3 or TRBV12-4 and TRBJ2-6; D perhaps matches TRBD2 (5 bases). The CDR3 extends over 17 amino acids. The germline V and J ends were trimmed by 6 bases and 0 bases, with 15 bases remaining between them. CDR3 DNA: TGTGCCAGCAGCCCCTGGGAGCGACCCTCTGGGGCCAACGTCCTGACTTTC. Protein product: CASSPWERPSGANVLTF.

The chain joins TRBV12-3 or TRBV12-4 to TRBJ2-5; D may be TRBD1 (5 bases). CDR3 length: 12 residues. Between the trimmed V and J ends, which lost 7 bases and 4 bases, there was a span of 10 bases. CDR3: CASKSGRETQYF. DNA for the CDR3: TGTGCCAGCAAGTCAGGGCGAGAGACCCAGTACTTC.

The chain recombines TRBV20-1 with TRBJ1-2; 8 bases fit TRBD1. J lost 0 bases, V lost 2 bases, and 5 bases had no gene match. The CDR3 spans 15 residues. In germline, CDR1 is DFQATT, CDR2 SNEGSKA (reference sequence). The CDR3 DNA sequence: TGCAGTGCTAGAAGGGACAGGTTATCTAACTATGGCTACACCTTC. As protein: CSARRDRLSNYGYTF.

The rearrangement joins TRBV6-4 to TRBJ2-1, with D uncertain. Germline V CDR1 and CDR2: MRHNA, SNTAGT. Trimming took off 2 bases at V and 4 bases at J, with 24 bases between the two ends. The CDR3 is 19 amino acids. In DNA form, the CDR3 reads TGTGCCAGCAGTGACCAGGCAGGACGATCTTTTTACGGGTACAATGAGCAGTTCTTC. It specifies CASSDQAGRSFYGYNEQFF.

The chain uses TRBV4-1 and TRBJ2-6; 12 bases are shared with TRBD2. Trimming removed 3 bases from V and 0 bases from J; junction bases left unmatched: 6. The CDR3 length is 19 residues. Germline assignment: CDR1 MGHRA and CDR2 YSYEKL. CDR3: CASSHPRTSGTSGANVLTF. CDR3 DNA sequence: TGCGCCAGCAGCCACCCAAGGACTAGCGGGACCTCTGGGGCCAACGTCCTGACTTTC.

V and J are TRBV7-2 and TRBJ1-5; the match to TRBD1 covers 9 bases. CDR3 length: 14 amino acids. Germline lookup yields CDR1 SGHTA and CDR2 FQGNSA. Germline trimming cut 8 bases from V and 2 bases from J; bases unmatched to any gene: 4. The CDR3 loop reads CASGDRVGNQPQHF. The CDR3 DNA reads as TGTGCCAGCGGGGACAGGGTCGGCAATCAGCCCCAGCATTTT.

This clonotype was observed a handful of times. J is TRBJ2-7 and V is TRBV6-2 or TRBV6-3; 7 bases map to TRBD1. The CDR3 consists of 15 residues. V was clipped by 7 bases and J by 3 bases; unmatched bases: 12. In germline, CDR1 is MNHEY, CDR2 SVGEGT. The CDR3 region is CASTRFRGILYEQYF. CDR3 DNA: TGTGCCAGCACTCGATTCAGGGGGATACTCTACGAGCAGTACTTC.

The CDR3 DNA reads TGTGCCAGCAGTGAGACGAGACTAGCGTTGCACTACGAGCAGTACTTC. Amino acids: CASSETRLALHYEQYF. V and J are TRBV12-3 or TRBV12-4 and TRBJ2-7; 8 nucleotides agree with TRBD2. The CDR3 runs to 16 residues. With 5 bases clipped from V and 3 bases from J, the junction kept 12 bases outside the gene matches.

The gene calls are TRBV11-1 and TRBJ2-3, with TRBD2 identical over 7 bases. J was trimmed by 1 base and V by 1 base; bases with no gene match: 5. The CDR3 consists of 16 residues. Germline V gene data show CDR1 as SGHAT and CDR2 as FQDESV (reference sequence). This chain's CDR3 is CASSLVASGGTDTQYF. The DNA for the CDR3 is TGTGCCAGCAGCTTAGTAGCCAGCGGGGGCACAGATACGCAGTATTTT.

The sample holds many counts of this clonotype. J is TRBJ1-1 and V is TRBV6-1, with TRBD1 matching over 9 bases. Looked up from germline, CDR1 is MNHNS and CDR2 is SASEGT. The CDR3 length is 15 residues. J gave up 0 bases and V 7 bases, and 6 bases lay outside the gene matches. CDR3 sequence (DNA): TGTGCCAGCAATTCGGGACAGGGCTTGAACACTGAAGCTTTCTTT. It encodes CASNSGQGLNTEAFF.

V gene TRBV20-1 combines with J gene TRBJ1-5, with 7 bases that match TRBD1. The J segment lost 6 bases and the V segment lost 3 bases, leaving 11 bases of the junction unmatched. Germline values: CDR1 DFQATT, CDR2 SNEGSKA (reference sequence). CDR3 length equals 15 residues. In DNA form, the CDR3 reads TGCAGTGCTAGGGGTGGGTCAGGGGGTACTCAGCCCCAGCATTTT. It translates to CSARGGSGGTQPQHF.

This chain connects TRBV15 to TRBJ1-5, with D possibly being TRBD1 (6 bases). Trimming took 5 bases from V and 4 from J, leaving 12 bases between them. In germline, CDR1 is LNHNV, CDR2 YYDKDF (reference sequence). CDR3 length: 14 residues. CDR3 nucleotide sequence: TGTGCCACCAGCGAACTGGACAGTAATCAGCCCCAGCATTTT. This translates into CATSELDSNQPQHF.

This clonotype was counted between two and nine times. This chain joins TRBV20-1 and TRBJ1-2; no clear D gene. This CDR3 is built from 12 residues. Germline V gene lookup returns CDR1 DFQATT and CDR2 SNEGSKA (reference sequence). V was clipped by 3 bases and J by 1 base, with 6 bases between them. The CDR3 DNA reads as TGCAGTGCTAGGAGGGTTAACTATGGCTACACCTTC. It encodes CSARRVNYGYTF.

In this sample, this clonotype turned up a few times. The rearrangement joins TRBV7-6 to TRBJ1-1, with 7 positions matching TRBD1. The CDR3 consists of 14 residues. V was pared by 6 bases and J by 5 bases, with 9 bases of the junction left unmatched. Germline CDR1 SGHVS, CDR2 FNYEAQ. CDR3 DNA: TGTGCCAGCAGTACACAGGGGCGTACGACTGAAGCTTTCTTT. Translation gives CASSTQGRTTEAFF.

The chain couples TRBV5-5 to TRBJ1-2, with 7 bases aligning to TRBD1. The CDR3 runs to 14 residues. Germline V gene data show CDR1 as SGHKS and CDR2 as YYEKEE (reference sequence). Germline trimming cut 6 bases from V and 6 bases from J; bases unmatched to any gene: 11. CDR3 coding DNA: TGTGCCAGCAAACCGATGAGACAGGGACATGGCTACACCTTC. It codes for CASKPMRQGHGYTF.

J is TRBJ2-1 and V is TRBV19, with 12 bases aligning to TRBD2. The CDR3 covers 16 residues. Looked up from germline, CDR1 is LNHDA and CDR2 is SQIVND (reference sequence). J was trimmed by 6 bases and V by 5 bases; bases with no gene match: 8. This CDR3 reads CASSLRTSGETNEQFF. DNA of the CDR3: TGTGCCAGTAGTCTAAGGACTAGCGGGGAGACCAATGAGCAGTTCTTC.

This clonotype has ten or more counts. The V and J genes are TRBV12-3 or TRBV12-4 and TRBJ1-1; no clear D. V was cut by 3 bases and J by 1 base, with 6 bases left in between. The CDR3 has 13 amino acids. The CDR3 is CASSLLENTEAFF. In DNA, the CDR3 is TGTGCCAGCAGTTTGTTAGAGAACACTGAAGCTTTCTTT.

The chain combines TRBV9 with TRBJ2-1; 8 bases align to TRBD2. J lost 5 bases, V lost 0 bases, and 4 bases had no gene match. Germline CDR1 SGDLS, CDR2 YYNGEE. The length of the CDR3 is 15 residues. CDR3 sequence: CASSVELAANNEQFF. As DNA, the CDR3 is TGTGCCAGCAGCGTAGAACTAGCGGCAAACAATGAGCAGTTCTTC.

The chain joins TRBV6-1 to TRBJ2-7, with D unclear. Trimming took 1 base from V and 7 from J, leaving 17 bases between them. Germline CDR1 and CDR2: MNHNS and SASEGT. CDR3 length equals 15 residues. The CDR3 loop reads CASSEEETVGWEQYF. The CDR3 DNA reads TGTGCCAGCAGTGAAGAAGAAACAGTTGGGTGGGAGCAGTACTTC.

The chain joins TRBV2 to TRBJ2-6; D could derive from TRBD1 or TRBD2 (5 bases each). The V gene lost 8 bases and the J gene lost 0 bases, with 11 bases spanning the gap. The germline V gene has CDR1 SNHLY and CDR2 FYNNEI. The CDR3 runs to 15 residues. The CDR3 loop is CASGTGPSGANVLTF. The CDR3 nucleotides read TGTGCCAGCGGGACCGGGCCCTCTGGGGCCAACGTCCTGACTTTC.

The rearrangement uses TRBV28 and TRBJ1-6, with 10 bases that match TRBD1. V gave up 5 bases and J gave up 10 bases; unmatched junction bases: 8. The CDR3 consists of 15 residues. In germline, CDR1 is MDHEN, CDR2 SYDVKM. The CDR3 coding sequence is TGTGCCAGCAGTCCCACGGGACAGGGGAAATCACCCCTCCACTTT. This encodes CASSPTGQGKSPLHF.